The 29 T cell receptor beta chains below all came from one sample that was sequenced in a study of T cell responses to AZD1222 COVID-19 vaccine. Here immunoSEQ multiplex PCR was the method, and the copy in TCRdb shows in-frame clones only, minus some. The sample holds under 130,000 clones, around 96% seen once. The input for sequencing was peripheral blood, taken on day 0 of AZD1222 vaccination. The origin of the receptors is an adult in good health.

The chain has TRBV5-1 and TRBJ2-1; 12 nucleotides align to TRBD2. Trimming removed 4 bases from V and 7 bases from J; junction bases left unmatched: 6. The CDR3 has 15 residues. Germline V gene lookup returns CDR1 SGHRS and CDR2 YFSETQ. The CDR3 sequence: CASSGLTSGGNEQFF. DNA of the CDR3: TGCGCCAGCAGCGGACTAACTAGCGGGGGGAATGAGCAGTTCTTC.

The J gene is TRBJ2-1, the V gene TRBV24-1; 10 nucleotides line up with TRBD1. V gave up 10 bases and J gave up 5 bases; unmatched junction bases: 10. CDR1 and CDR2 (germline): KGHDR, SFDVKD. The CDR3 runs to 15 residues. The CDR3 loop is CATSQTGGFDNEQFF. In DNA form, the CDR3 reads TGTGCCACAAGTCAGACAGGGGGCTTCGACAATGAGCAGTTCTTC.

This chain's CDR3 is CASTLGGTGNTIYF. The CDR3 bases are TGTGCCAGCACCCTCGGCGGTACTGGAAACACCATATATTTT. J is TRBJ1-3 and V is TRBV11-2; D unresolved. The ends were cut back, 7 bases at V and 2 bases at J, with 12 bases in the middle. Germline CDR1 is SGHAT and CDR2 is FQNNGV. This CDR3 is built from 14 residues. The variable domain in full, with the rest retrieved from reference TRBV11-2 and TRBJ1-3, is EAGVAQSPRYKIIEKRQSVAFWCNPISGHATLYWYQQILGQGPKLLIQFQNNGVVDDSQLPKDRFSAERLKGVDSTLKIQPAKLEDSAVYLCASTLGGTGNTIYFGEGSWLTVV.

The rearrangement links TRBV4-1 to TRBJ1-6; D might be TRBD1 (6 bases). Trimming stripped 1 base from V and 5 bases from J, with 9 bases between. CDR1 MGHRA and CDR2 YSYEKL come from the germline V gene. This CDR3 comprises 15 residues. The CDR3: CASSQAPGDNSPLHF. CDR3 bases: TGCGCCAGCAGCCAAGCCCCAGGGGATAATTCACCCCTCCACTTT.

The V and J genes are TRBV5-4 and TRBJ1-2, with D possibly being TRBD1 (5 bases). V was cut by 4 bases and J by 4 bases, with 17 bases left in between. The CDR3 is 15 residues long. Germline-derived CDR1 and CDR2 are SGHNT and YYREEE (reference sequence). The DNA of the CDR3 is TGTGCCAGCAGCGAAGAGATCGGGACGGTCTATGGCTACACCTTC. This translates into CASSEEIGTVYGYTF.

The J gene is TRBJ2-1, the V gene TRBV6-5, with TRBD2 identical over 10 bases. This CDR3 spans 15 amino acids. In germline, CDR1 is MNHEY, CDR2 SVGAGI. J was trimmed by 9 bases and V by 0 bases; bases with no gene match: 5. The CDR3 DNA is TGTGCCAGCAGTTACTCGGCTAGCGGGAGCGTTGAGCAGTTCTTC. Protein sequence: CASSYSASGSVEQFF.

CDR3 residues: CASSVRALGNQPQHF. The CDR3 DNA is TGTGCCAGCAGCGTAAGGGCTTTGGGCAATCAGCCCCAGCATTTT. V usage is TRBV7-2 and J usage is TRBJ1-5; no reliable D call. The CDR3 contains 15 residues. Looked up from germline, CDR1 is SGHTA and CDR2 is FQGNSA. The V and J ends lost 5 bases and 2 bases respectively, with 13 bases between them. Drawing the rest from reference TRBV7-2 and TRBJ1-5, the complete variable domain is GAGVSQSPSNKVTEKGKDVELRCDPISGHTALYWYRQSLGQGLEFLIYFQGNSAPDKSGLPSDRFSAERTGGSVSTLTIQRTQQEDSAVYLCASSVRALGNQPQHFGDGTRLSIL.

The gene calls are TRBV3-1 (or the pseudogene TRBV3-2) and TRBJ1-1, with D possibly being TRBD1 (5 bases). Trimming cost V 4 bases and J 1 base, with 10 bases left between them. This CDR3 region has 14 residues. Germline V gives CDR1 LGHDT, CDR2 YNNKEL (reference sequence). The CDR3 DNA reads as TGTGCCAGCAGCCTGGGACCGGGGAACACTGAAGCTTTCTTT. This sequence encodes CASSLGPGNTEAFF.

The CDR3 sequence is CASSFHGKDEQFF. The CDR3, as DNA: TGTGCCAGCAGCTTCCACGGTAAGGATGAGCAGTTCTTC. The chain couples TRBV3-1 (or the pseudogene TRBV3-2) to TRBJ2-1; no firm D call. Germline V gene data show CDR1 as LGHDT and CDR2 as YNNKEL (reference sequence). V lost 5 bases and J 8 bases, leaving 13 bases between the germline ends. The CDR3 has 13 residues.

The CDR3 protein is CASSVTYEQYF. The CDR3 nucleotides are TGTGCCAGCAGTGTAACCTACGAGCAGTACTTC. V gene TRBV2 combines with J gene TRBJ2-7; D not resolved. This CDR3 has 11 amino acids. CDR1 is SNHLY and CDR2 is FYNNEI in the germline V gene. With 4 bases removed from V and 2 bases from J, the gap between germline ends came to 3 bases.

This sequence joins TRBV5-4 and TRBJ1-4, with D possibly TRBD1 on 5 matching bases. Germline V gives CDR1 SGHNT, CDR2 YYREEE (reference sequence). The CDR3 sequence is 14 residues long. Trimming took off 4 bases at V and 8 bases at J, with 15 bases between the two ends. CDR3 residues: CASSAGGRSEKLFF. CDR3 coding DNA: TGTGCCAGCAGCGCCGGGGGAAGATCCGAAAAACTGTTTTTT.

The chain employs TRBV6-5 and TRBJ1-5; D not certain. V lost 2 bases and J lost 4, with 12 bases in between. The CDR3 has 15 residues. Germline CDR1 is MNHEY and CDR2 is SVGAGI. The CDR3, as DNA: TGTGCCAGCAGTTACAGTGACGGAAGAAATCAGCCCCAGCATTTT. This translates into CASSYSDGRNQPQHF.

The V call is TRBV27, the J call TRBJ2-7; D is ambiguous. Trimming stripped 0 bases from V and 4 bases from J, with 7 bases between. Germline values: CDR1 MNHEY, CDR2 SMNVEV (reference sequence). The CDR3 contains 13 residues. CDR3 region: CASSLSAEYEQYF. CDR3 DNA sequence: TGTGCCAGCAGTTTATCGGCAGAGTACGAGCAGTACTTC.

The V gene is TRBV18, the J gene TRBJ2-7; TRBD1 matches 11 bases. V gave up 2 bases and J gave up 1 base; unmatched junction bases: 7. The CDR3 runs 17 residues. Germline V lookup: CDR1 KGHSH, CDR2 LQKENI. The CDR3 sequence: CASSPGSGQGVSYEQYF. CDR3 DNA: TGTGCCAGCTCACCAGGGTCGGGACAGGGGGTTTCCTACGAGCAGTACTTC.

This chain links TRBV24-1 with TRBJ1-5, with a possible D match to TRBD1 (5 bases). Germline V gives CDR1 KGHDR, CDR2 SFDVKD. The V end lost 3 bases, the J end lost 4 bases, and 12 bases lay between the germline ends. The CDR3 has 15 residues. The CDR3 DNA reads TGTGCCACCAGTGATCGGGACGGTGGAAATCAGCCCCAGCATTTT. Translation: CATSDRDGGNQPQHF.

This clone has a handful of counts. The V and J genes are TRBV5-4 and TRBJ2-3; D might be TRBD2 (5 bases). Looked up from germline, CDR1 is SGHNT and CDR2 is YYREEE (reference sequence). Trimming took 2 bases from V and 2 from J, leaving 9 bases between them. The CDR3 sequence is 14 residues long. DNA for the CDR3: TGTGCCAGCAGCTTTGGCGGACTCACAGATACGCAGTATTTT. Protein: CASSFGGLTDTQYF. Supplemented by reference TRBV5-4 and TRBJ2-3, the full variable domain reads ETGVTQSPTHLIKTRGQQVTLRCSSQSGHNTVSWYQQALGQGPQFIFQYYREEENGRGNFPPRFSGLQFPNYSSELNVNALELDDSALYLCASSFGGLTDTQYFGPGTRLTVL.

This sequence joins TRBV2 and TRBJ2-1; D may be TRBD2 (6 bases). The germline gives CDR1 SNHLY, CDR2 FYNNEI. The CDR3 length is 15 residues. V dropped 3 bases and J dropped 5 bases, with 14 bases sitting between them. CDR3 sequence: CASSDGTSWNNEQFF. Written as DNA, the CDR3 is TGTGCCAGCAGTGATGGTACTAGCTGGAACAATGAGCAGTTCTTC.

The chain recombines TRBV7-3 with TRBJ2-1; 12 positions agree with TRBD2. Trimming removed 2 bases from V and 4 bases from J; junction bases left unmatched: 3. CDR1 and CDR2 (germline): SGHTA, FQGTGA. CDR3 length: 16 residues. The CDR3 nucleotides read TGTGCCAGCAGCTTAGCTAGCGGGGGGGCTTACAATGAGCAGTTCTTC. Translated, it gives CASSLASGGAYNEQFF.

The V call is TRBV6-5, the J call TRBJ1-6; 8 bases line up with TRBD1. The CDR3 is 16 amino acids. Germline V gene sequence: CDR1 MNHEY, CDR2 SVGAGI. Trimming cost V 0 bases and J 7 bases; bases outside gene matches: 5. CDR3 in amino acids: CASSYSKGQANSPLHF. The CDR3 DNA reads TGTGCCAGCAGTTACTCGAAGGGACAGGCGAATTCACCCCTCCACTTT.

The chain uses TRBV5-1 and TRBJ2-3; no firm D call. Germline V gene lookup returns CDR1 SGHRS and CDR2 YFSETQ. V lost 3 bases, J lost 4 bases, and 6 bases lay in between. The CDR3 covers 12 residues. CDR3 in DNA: TGCGCCAGCAGCTCCCCCGCAGATACGCAGTATTTT. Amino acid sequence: CASSSPADTQYF.

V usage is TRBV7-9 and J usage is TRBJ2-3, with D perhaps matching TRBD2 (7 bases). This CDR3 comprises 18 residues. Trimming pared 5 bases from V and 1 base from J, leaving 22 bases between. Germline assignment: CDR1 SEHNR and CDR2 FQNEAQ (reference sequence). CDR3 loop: CASSRLGGGAVGTDTQYF. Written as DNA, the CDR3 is TGTGCCAGCAGCCGACTTGGTGGGGGGGCGGTGGGCACAGATACGCAGTATTTT. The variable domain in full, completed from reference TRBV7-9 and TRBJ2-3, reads DTGVSQNPRHKITKRGQNVTFRCDPISEHNRLYWYRQTLGQGPEFLTYFQNEAQLEKSRLLSDRFSAERPKGSFSTLEIQRTEQGDSAMYLCASSRLGGGAVGTDTQYFGPGTRLTVL.

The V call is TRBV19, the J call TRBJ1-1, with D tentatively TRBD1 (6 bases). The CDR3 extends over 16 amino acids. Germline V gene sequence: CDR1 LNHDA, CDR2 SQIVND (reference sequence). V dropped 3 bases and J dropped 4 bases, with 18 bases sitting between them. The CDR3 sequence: CASSIYLRQASTEAFF. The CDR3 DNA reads TGTGCCAGTAGTATTTATCTGAGACAGGCCAGCACTGAAGCTTTCTTT.

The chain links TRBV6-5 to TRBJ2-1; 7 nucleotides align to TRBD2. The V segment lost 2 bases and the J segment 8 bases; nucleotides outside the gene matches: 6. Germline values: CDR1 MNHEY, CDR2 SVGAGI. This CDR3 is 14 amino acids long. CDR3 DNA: TGTGCCAGCAGTTACGGGGCAGGGAGGGATGAGCAGTTCTTC. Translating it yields CASSYGAGRDEQFF.

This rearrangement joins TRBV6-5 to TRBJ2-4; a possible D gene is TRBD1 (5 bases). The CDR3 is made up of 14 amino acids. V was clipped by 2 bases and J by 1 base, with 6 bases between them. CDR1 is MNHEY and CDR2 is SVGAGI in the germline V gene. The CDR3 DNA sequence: TGTGCCAGCAGTTACAGGGGCGCCAAAAACATTCAGTACTTC. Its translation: CASSYRGAKNIQYF.

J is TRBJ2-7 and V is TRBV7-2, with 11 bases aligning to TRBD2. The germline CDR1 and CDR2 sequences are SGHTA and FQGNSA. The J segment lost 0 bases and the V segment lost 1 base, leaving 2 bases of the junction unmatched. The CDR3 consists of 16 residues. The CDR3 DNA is TGTGCCAGCAGCTTAGGTGGGACTAGCGGCTCCTACGAGCAGTACTTC. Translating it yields CASSLGGTSGSYEQYF.

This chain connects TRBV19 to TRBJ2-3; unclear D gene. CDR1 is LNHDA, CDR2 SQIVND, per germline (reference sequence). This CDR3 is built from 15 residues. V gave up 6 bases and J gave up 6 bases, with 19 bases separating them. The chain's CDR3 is CASRMNGPPDDTQYF. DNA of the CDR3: TGTGCCAGTAGGATGAACGGGCCGCCCGATGATACGCAGTATTTT.

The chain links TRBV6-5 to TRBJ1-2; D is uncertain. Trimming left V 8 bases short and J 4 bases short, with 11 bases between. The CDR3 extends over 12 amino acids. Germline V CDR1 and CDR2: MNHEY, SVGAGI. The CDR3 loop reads CASGVTGYGYTF. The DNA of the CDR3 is TGTGCCAGCGGGGTCACCGGCTATGGCTACACCTTC.

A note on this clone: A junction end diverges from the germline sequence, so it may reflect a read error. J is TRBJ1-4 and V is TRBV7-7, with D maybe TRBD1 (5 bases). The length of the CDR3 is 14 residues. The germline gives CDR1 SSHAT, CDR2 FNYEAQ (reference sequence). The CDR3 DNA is TGTGCTAGCAGCCCCGGGACGGAAAGTGGAAAACTGTTTTTT. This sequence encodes CASSPGTESGKLFF.

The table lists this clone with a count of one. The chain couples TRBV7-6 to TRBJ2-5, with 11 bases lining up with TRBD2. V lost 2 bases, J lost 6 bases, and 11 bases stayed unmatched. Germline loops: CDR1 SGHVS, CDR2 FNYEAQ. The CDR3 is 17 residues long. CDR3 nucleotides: TGTGCCAGCAGCTTACAGTCGCTAGCGGGAGGCAGGCAGACCCAGTACTTC. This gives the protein CASSLQSLAGGRQTQYF.